The 2 T cell receptor beta chains listed next were all sequenced from one sample in a study of cytomegalovirus exposure and HLA in healthy donors. Both 60 Vbeta primers and 13 Jbeta primers went into the PCR. Some clones are missing from TCRdb's copy, which holds only in-frame ones; the method was immunoSEQ multiplex PCR. In the table there are 150,000 to 200,000 clones, around three quarters of which are singletons. Sequenced input: PBMCs. The receptors shown here come from a young woman in good health and CMV-seropositive.

V gene TRBV19 combines with J gene TRBJ2-3, with 12 bases matching TRBD2. There are 16 residues in the CDR3. Per germline, CDR1 LNHDA and CDR2 SQIVND (reference sequence). V dropped 6 bases and J dropped 0; count of bases not matched to a gene: 4. CDR3 amino acids: CASSRTSGTSTDTQYF. Written as DNA, the CDR3 is TGTGCCAGTAGCAGGACTAGCGGGACCAGCACAGATACGCAGTATTTT.

The chain couples TRBV5-1 to TRBJ1-5; 7 bases align to TRBD1. V was clipped by 3 bases and J by 5 bases; unmatched bases: 5. From germline, CDR1 is SGHRS and CDR2 YFSETQ. This CDR3 is built from 14 residues. CDR3 coding DNA: TGCGCCAGCAGCTCAGGGGGATTCGATCAGCCCCAGCATTTT. Amino acid sequence: CASSSGGFDQPQHF. Combining the CDR3 with reference TRBV5-1 and TRBJ1-5 gives the whole variable domain KAGVTQTPRYLIKTRGQQVTLSCSPISGHRSVSWYQQTPGQGLQFLFEYFSETQRNKGNFPGRFSGRQFSNSRSEMNVSTLELGDSALYLCASSSGGFDQPQHFGDGTRLSIL.